Listed below are T cell receptor beta chains from one sample, sequenced in a study of T cells in localized non-small cell lung cancer. Method: immunoSEQ multiplex PCR; TCRdb's copy keeps in-frame clones and lacks some. The sample lists tens of thousands of clones; under 85% were seen once. The sample here was peripheral blood, taken before any cancer treatment. These receptors originate from a female donor older than 55 with stage II squamous cell lung carcinoma. The CDR3 runs from the conserved cysteine through the conserved F or W. Fields, in order: J gene, CDR3 length, clone size, V gene, D gene, CDR3 DNA, CDR3 protein. A D gene is named only where the DNA matches it firmly. Only part of the rows carry a size: once, few, many, or a class if the clone is expanded.

j_call: TRBJ1-2; cdr3_length: 16; clone_size: .; v_call: TRBV4-1; d_call: TRBD1; cdr3_nt: TGCGCCAGCAGCCAAGCTTTGGACAGGGTTAACTATGGCTACACCTTC; cdr3_aa: CASSQALDRVNYGYTF
j_call: TRBJ2-7; cdr3_length: 15; clone_size: few; v_call: TRBV6-1; d_call: TRBD1; cdr3_nt: TGTGCCAGCAGTGAAGTAGGGACAGGGAGCTCCGAGCAGTACTTC; cdr3_aa: CASSEVGTGSSEQYF
j_call: TRBJ1-1; cdr3_length: 13; clone_size: .; v_call: TRBV6-5; d_call: TRBD1; cdr3_nt: TGTGCCAGCACCCCGACAGGGAATCTTGAAGCTTTCTTT; cdr3_aa: CASTPTGNLEAFF
j_call: TRBJ1-2; cdr3_length: 15; clone_size: .; v_call: TRBV6-5; d_call: .; cdr3_nt: TGTGCCAGCAGTTACGATGGGAAGGGGGGAAATGGCTACACCTTC; cdr3_aa: CASSYDGKGGNGYTF
j_call: TRBJ1-3; cdr3_length: 14; clone_size: few; v_call: TRBV5-1; d_call: .; cdr3_nt: TGCGCCAGCAGCTTCGGCCCGCCGGGGGACACCATATATTTT; cdr3_aa: CASSFGPPGDTIYF
j_call: TRBJ1-2; cdr3_length: 13; clone_size: .; v_call: TRBV19; d_call: .; cdr3_nt: TGTGCCAGTAAGGCTCATGGGGTACATGGCTACACCTTC; cdr3_aa: CASKAHGVHGYTF
j_call: TRBJ1-5; cdr3_length: 13; clone_size: .; v_call: TRBV10-3; d_call: .; cdr3_nt: TGTGCCATCAGAGAAGCGTTTTCTCAGCCCCAGCATTTT; cdr3_aa: CAIREAFSQPQHF
j_call: TRBJ2-5; cdr3_length: 15; clone_size: .; v_call: TRBV7-9; d_call: .; cdr3_nt: TGTGCCAGCAGCTTAGGGGGGGTCCACCAAGAGACCCAGTACTTC; cdr3_aa: CASSLGGVHQETQYF
j_call: TRBJ2-5; cdr3_length: 13; clone_size: many; v_call: TRBV5-6; d_call: .; cdr3_nt: TGTGCCAGCAGCTTGGAGGAACAAGAGACCCAGTACTTC; cdr3_aa: CASSLEEQETQYF
j_call: TRBJ2-5; cdr3_length: 16; clone_size: .; v_call: TRBV7-2; d_call: TRBD2; cdr3_nt: TGTGCCAGCAGCTTATCTAGCGGGGGGGCCCAAGAGACCCAGTACTTC; cdr3_aa: CASSLSSGGAQETQYF
j_call: TRBJ2-2; cdr3_length: 17; clone_size: .; v_call: TRBV19; d_call: .; cdr3_nt: TGTGCCAGTACCATACTCCTGCGGACCGTAAACACCGGGGAGCTGTTTTTT; cdr3_aa: CASTILLRTVNTGELFF
j_call: TRBJ2-3; cdr3_length: 16; clone_size: .; v_call: TRBV5-1; d_call: TRBD2; cdr3_nt: TGCGCCAGCAGCTTGTCGCGGGGGGCTAGCACAGATACGCAGTATTTT; cdr3_aa: CASSLSRGASTDTQYF
j_call: TRBJ2-6; cdr3_length: 15; clone_size: .; v_call: TRBV9; d_call: .; cdr3_nt: TGTGCCAGCAGCGTAGGAGGTACTGGGGCCAACGTCCTGACTTTC; cdr3_aa: CASSVGGTGANVLTF
j_call: TRBJ1-2; cdr3_length: 14; clone_size: .; v_call: TRBV5-1; d_call: .; cdr3_nt: TGCGCCAGCAGCTTCCGGGGGAAAGACTATGGCTACACCTTC; cdr3_aa: CASSFRGKDYGYTF